Shown below are 32 T cell receptor beta chains from a single sample sequenced in a study of T cells in tuberculosis. Using immunoSEQ multiplex PCR, the repertoire was profiled, and TCRdb retains in-frame clones only, with some absent. Of some 30,000 clones in the sample, 70% to 90% were seen once. Time point meaning: new active TB diagnosis, blood taken before or within 7 days of starting treatment. The material was PBMCs, obtained at tuberculosis diagnosis. These TCRs come from an adult with tuberculosis.

The chain uses TRBV19 and TRBJ2-2; TRBD2 might be the D (7 bases). Germline V gene sequence: CDR1 LNHDA, CDR2 SQIVND (reference sequence). The CDR3 is 16 amino acids. V lost 1 base to trimming and J lost 6 bases, with 15 bases between them. This CDR3 is CASSIGGGALPGELFF. CDR3 sequence (DNA): TGTGCCAGTAGTATAGGAGGGGGGGCGCTCCCCGGGGAGCTGTTTTTT.

The V and J genes are TRBV4-1 and TRBJ1-1; possible D gene TRBD1, 5 bases. V lost 1 base to trimming and J lost 3 bases, with 9 bases between them. The CDR3 is made up of 14 amino acids. CDR1 is MGHRA and CDR2 is YSYEKL in the germline V gene. DNA for the CDR3: TGCGCCAGCAGCCAAGTACAGGATTACACTGAAGCTTTCTTT. Protein product: CASSQVQDYTEAFF.

CDR3 nucleotides: TGCGCCAGCAGTGAGGTGGGGACAGGTAATTCCTACAATGAGCAGTTCTTC. It specifies CASSEVGTGNSYNEQFF. J is TRBJ2-1 and V is TRBV10-1; 8 nucleotides agree with TRBD1. The CDR3 extends over 17 amino acids. Trimming took 2 bases from V and 1 from J; bases not matched to a gene: 7. Germline CDR1 and CDR2: WNHNN and SYGVQD (reference sequence).

The chain joins TRBV27 to TRBJ1-2, with D possibly TRBD1 on 6 matching bases. The CDR3 contains 15 residues. Germline V gene data show CDR1 as MNHEY and CDR2 as SMNVEV (reference sequence). V was shortened by 4 bases and J by 2 bases, with 14 bases between the two germline ends. The CDR3 DNA reads TGTGCCAGCAGTTCGGCCCCCAGGGGAAACTATGGCTACACCTTC. It codes for CASSSAPRGNYGYTF.

This rearrangement joins TRBV2 to TRBJ2-7; 10 positions agree with TRBD2. The CDR3 totals 14 residues. V was clipped by 5 bases and J by 2 bases; unmatched bases: 3. From germline, CDR1 is SNHLY and CDR2 FYNNEI. The CDR3 region is CASSYSGRAYEQYF. The CDR3 DNA follows: TGTGCCAGCAGTTACAGCGGGAGGGCCTACGAGCAGTACTTC.

V gene TRBV5-6 combines with J gene TRBJ2-5; D call uncertain. With 4 bases removed from V and 2 bases from J, the gap between germline ends came to 9 bases. Per the germline V gene, CDR1 is SGHDT and CDR2 is YYEEEE. This CDR3 has 13 amino acids. The DNA for the CDR3 is TGTGCCAGCAGCCCTCGGGTACAAGAGACCCAGTACTTC. Translation: CASSPRVQETQYF.

The chain is built from TRBV19 and TRBJ2-7; D is perhaps TRBD2 (5 bases). The germline V and J ends were trimmed by 9 bases and 5 bases, with 14 bases remaining between them. The CDR3 spans 12 residues. The V gene's germline CDR1 is LNHDA and CDR2 SQIVND (reference sequence). The CDR3 spells CASGPGGHEQYF. The CDR3, as DNA: TGTGCCAGCGGGCCCGGAGGCCACGAGCAGTACTTC.

Within the sample, this clone is medium-sized. V and J are TRBV6-6 and TRBJ1-2; 7 bases fit TRBD1. The CDR3 length is 13 residues. The V gene's germline CDR1 is MNHNY and CDR2 SVGAGI (reference sequence). Trimming took 4 bases from V and 8 from J; bases not matched to a gene: 7. The CDR3 loop reads CASSLTQGFGYTF. In nucleotides, the CDR3 is TGTGCCAGCAGTTTAACACAGGGGTTCGGCTACACCTTC.

This rearrangement joins TRBV10-3 to TRBJ2-7; TRBD1 agrees at 11 bases. After removal of 0 bases from V and 6 bases from J, the junction contained 7 bases not matched to a gene. The CDR3 has 16 amino acids. Germline V gives CDR1 ENHRY, CDR2 SYGVKD. CDR3 in DNA: TGTGCCATCAGTGAGTCGGTGAGGACAGGGGGCCTCGAGCAGTACTTC. It translates to CAISESVRTGGLEQYF.

J is TRBJ2-1 and V is TRBV27; 8 bases align to TRBD1. V lost 6 bases to trimming and J lost 4 bases; unmatched junction nucleotides: 11. The germline V gene has CDR1 MNHEY and CDR2 SMNVEV (reference sequence). This CDR3 comprises 16 residues. The CDR3: CASSTPTRDRYNEQFF. CDR3 in DNA: TGTGCCAGCAGCACACCTACTCGGGACAGGTACAATGAGCAGTTCTTC.

This clone was seen only once. This chain links TRBV27 with TRBJ1-1; D not certain. The CDR3 runs to 16 residues. V was cut by 3 bases and J by 0 bases, with 14 bases left in between. In germline, CDR1 is MNHEY, CDR2 SMNVEV (reference sequence). CDR3 sequence: CASSFNARSMNTEAFF. The CDR3 DNA reads TGTGCCAGCAGTTTTAACGCGAGGTCCATGAACACTGAAGCTTTCTTT.

This chain joins TRBV4-3 and TRBJ1-2, with D possibly being TRBD1 (6 bases). The CDR3 sequence is 17 residues long. CDR1 LGHNA and CDR2 YSLEER come from the germline V gene. Between the trimmed V and J ends, which lost 0 bases and 5 bases, there was a span of 19 bases. For the CDR3, the DNA is TGCGCCAGCAGCCAAGATCTCAGACCGGACAGTTATTATGGCTACACCTTC. It codes for CASSQDLRPDSYYGYTF.

The rearrangement uses TRBV7-2 and TRBJ1-1; tentatively, D is TRBD1 (5 bases). Trimming shortened V by 3 bases and J by 4 bases, and 9 bases separated the two germline ends. In germline, CDR1 is SGHTA, CDR2 FQGNSA. The CDR3 is 13 residues long. Here the CDR3 DNA reads TGTGCCAGCAGCTTGGGGGGACTCACTGAAGCTTTCTTT. Encoded protein: CASSLGGLTEAFF.

V usage is TRBV12-5 and J usage is TRBJ2-1; 7 nucleotides agree with TRBD2. Germline CDR1 LGHNT, CDR2 FRNRAP. The CDR3 length is 15 residues. With V trimmed by 2 bases and J by 5 bases, 6 bases remained unmatched. The CDR3 reads CASGLISGDHNEQFF. The CDR3 nucleotides are TGTGCTAGTGGTTTGATCAGCGGGGATCACAATGAGCAGTTCTTC.

This clone occurred once. This sequence joins TRBV5-5 and TRBJ1-6, with D possibly being TRBD1 (5 bases). There are 18 residues in the CDR3. With 2 bases removed from V and 9 bases from J, the gap between germline ends came to 24 bases. Germline CDR1 SGHKS, CDR2 YYEKEE (reference sequence). CDR3 nucleotide sequence: TGTGCCAGCAGCTTCGCTTCCGCCAGAAAGGTCGGGGGTTCACCCCTCCACTTT. Protein product: CASSFASARKVGGSPLHF.

This rearrangement joins TRBV12-5 to TRBJ2-3; 13 bases are a match to TRBD2. The junction had 0 bases not matched to a gene; V was cut back by 4 bases and J by 5 bases. This CDR3 is 14 amino acids long. Germline V CDR1 and CDR2: LGHNT, FRNRAP. Written as DNA, the CDR3 is TGTGCTAGTGGTTGGACTAGCGGGAGAGATACGCAGTATTTT. It yields the protein CASGWTSGRDTQYF.

This chain joins TRBV30 and TRBJ1-1; TRBD1 is a possible D gene (6 bases). This CDR3 is built from 12 residues. The V end lost 0 bases, the J end lost 11 bases, and 13 bases lay between the germline ends. CDR1 is GTSNPN, CDR2 SVGIG, per germline (reference sequence). The chain's CDR3 is CAWSVPPGAAFF. The DNA for the CDR3 is TGTGCCTGGAGTGTCCCCCCAGGGGCCGCTTTCTTT.

The V gene is TRBV5-6, the J gene TRBJ1-6; 9 bases line up with TRBD1. This CDR3 is 14 amino acids long. From germline, CDR1 is SGHDT and CDR2 YYEEEE. The V gene end was trimmed by 7 bases and the J gene end by 7 bases; junction bases not matched to a gene: 6. The CDR3 bases are TGTGCCAGCGGAAGGACAGGGGAGAATTCACCCCTCCACTTT. As protein: CASGRTGENSPLHF.

V usage is TRBV5-1 and J usage is TRBJ1-1; tentative D call: TRBD1 (5 bases). This CDR3 region has 16 residues. The germline V gene has CDR1 SGHRS and CDR2 YFSETQ. The V gene lost 0 bases and the J gene lost 4 bases, with 16 bases spanning the gap. CDR3 sequence (DNA): TGCGCCAGCAGCTTGGAATTCGGGGGAGTGAGCACTGAAGCTTTCTTT. Translation: CASSLEFGGVSTEAFF.

This clone was found once. The chain combines TRBV5-6 with TRBJ2-1; D may be TRBD1 (6 bases). V was pared by 7 bases and J by 7 bases, with 12 bases between. CDR3 length: 12 amino acids. The germline gives CDR1 SGHDT, CDR2 YYEEEE. CDR3 bases: TGTGCCAGCGCATTACAGGGAAATGAGCAGTTCTTC. It translates to CASALQGNEQFF.

The gene calls are TRBV11-3 and TRBJ2-1; 7 bases line up with TRBD1. V gave up 5 bases and J gave up 0 bases; unmatched junction bases: 4. CDR1 SGHNT and CDR2 YENEEA come from the germline V gene. The CDR3 consists of 15 residues. This CDR3 reads CASSRQGGSYNEQFF. DNA of the CDR3: TGTGCCAGCAGCCGACAGGGCGGCTCCTACAATGAGCAGTTCTTC.

The V and J genes are TRBV5-4 and TRBJ2-1; the D gene is possibly TRBD2 (6 bases). The germline CDR1 and CDR2 sequences are SGHNT and YYREEE (reference sequence). The length of the CDR3 is 13 residues. V was pared by 0 bases and J by 6 bases, with 7 bases between. The CDR3 nucleotides are TGTGCCAGCAGCTTGGCAGCGGGCAATGAGCAGTTCTTC. This translates into CASSLAAGNEQFF.

The table lists this clone with a count of one. The chain recombines TRBV18 with TRBJ2-7, with 10 bases aligning to TRBD2. There are 14 residues in the CDR3. V dropped 1 base and J dropped 3; count of bases not matched to a gene: 0. The germline V gene encodes CDR1 KGHSH and CDR2 LQKENI. The CDR3 reads CASSPRTSGYEQYF. The CDR3 coding sequence is TGTGCCAGCTCACCACGGACTAGCGGCTACGAGCAGTACTTC.

The chain links TRBV5-1 to TRBJ2-2; 8 bases align to TRBD1. This CDR3 has 15 residues. From germline, CDR1 is SGHRS and CDR2 YFSETQ. V gave up 7 bases and J gave up 4 bases; unmatched junction bases: 9. The CDR3 region has the DNA TGCGCCAGCGGTGGACAGGGTGAAGTCACCGGGGAGCTGTTTTTT. This sequence encodes CASGGQGEVTGELFF.

CDR3 nucleotide sequence: TGTGCCAGCAGCTTGGGAAGGACAGGGAGGTATGAGCAGTTCTTC. This sequence encodes CASSLGRTGRYEQFF. This chain connects TRBV7-2 to TRBJ2-1, with TRBD1 identical over 8 bases. Germline trimming cut 3 bases from V and 8 bases from J; bases unmatched to any gene: 9. Germline CDR1 and CDR2: SGHTA and FQGNSA. This CDR3 comprises 15 residues.

For the CDR3, the DNA is TGTGCCAGCAGCGTTGCTAGCGGGGAGTACCAAGAGACCCAGTACTTC. Translated, it gives CASSVASGEYQETQYF. The chain links TRBV9 to TRBJ2-5; 9 positions match TRBD2. V shed 2 bases and J 0 bases; nucleotides not matched to a gene: 5. This CDR3 comprises 16 residues. Germline-derived CDR1 and CDR2 are SGDLS and YYNGEE.

The V gene is TRBV7-9, the J gene TRBJ1-2; D is undetermined. Trimming removed 4 bases at V and 8 bases at J, with 11 bases between. The germline V gene has CDR1 SEHNR and CDR2 FQNEAQ (reference sequence). The CDR3 loop spans 12 amino acids. The CDR3 protein is CASSSRHSGYTF. CDR3 DNA: TGTGCCAGCAGCTCCCGACATTCCGGCTACACCTTC.

The rearrangement uses TRBV4-2 and TRBJ1-4, with TRBD1 matching 10 bases. The CDR3 runs to 16 residues. Germline V gene lookup returns CDR1 LGHNA and CDR2 YNFKEQ. V lost 1 base to trimming and J lost 8 bases; unmatched junction nucleotides: 7. CDR3: CASSQGGTGQGEKLFF. CDR3 in DNA: TGTGCCAGCAGCCAAGGAGGCACGGGACAGGGGGAAAAACTGTTTTTT.

V is TRBV4-3 and J is TRBJ2-1, with 12 bases that match TRBD2. CDR1 is LGHNA, CDR2 YSLEER, per germline. Germline trimming cut 1 base from V and 7 bases from J; bases unmatched to any gene: 5. The CDR3 sequence is 16 residues long. CDR3 protein: CASSQGLAGGYNEQFF. As DNA, the CDR3 is TGCGCCAGCAGCCAAGGCCTAGCGGGAGGGTATAATGAGCAGTTCTTC.

The chain combines TRBV6-1 with TRBJ2-7, with D possibly TRBD1 on 5 matching bases. Trimming shortened V by 2 bases and J by 2 bases, and 10 bases separated the two germline ends. CDR1 and CDR2 (germline): MNHNS, SASEGT. The CDR3 loop spans 14 amino acids. CDR3 in amino acids: CASSESRAPYEQYF. DNA for the CDR3: TGTGCCAGCAGTGAAAGCAGGGCCCCCTACGAGCAGTACTTC.

The chain couples TRBV5-4 to TRBJ1-4; a weak D match, TRBD1 (5 bases). Germline CDR1 is SGHNT and CDR2 is YYREEE (reference sequence). The length of the CDR3 is 13 residues. Trimming removed 10 bases from V and 3 bases from J, with 13 bases in between. The CDR3, as DNA: TGTGCCGGGGCCAGGGCACCTAATGAAAAACTGTTTTTT. Protein sequence: CAGARAPNEKLFF.

The chain couples TRBV18 to TRBJ1-2; TRBD1 is a possible D gene (5 bases). CDR3 length: 12 amino acids. Germline V gives CDR1 KGHSH, CDR2 LQKENI. V was clipped by 4 bases and J by 14 bases, with 17 bases between them. This CDR3 is CASSRRGRDGTF. Written as DNA, the CDR3 is TGTGCCAGCTCACGTCGAGGGAGGGACGGGACCTTC. The full variable domain, completed using reference TRBV18 and TRBJ1-2, is NAGVMQNPRHLVRRRGQEARLRCSPMKGHSHVYWYRQLPEEGLKFMVYLQKENIIDESGMPKERFSAEFPKEGPSILRIQQVVRGDSAAYFCASSRRGRDGTFGSGTRLTVV.